The rows below give T cell receptor beta chains drawn from one sample of a study of T cell repertoires in aging, cancer and after chemotherapy. Via MiXCR, TCRdb re-called the multiplex PCR reads, giving one row per CDR3 protein. Among about 2,900 distinct CDR3 sequences listed, 20% to 30% were seen once. Sequencing input: blood. These receptors all stem from a human donor with a solid tumor. CDR3s include the opening cysteine and the closing phenylalanine or tryptophan. D genes are given only for firm matches. Clone size is stated in some rows and not others, as once, few, many or a class when expanded.

J gene: TRBJ2-3; V gene: TRBV20-1; D gene: NA; clone size: medium-sized; CDR3 protein: CSASEGWISTDTQYF; CDR3 DNA: TGCAGTGCTAGTGAGGGGTGGATAAGCACAGATACGCAGTATTTT
J gene: TRBJ2-7; V gene: TRBV6-2/TRBV6-3; D gene: TRBD1; clone size: few; CDR3 protein: CASSSPGGGSYEQYF; CDR3 DNA: TGTGCCAGCAGTTCGCCAGGGGGTGGATCCTACGAGCAGTACTTC
J gene: TRBJ1-1; V gene: TRBV7-2; D gene: NA; clone size: few; CDR3 protein: CASSLKGYNTEAFF; CDR3 DNA: TGTGCCAGCAGCTTGAAGGGTTACAACACTGAAGCTTTCTTT
J gene: TRBJ2-7; V gene: TRBV28; D gene: NA; clone size: few; CDR3 protein: CASSSLLREQYF; CDR3 DNA: TGTGCCAGCAGTTCCCTCCTGAGAGAGCAGTACTTC
J gene: TRBJ2-7; V gene: TRBV15; D gene: NA; clone size: NA; CDR3 protein: CATSRDPQEQGYYEQYF; CDR3 DNA: TGTGCCACCAGCAGAGACCCACAGGAGCAGGGATACTACGAGCAGTACTTC
J gene: TRBJ2-1; V gene: TRBV29-1; D gene: TRBD2; clone size: NA; CDR3 protein: CSVLAGNYEQFF; CDR3 DNA: TGCAGCGTCCTAGCGGGAAACTATGAGCAGTTCTTC
J gene: TRBJ2-5; V gene: TRBV10-3; D gene: TRBD2; clone size: NA; CDR3 protein: CAIRGTSGSWGETQYF; CDR3 DNA: TGTGCCATCAGAGGGACTAGCGGGAGCTGGGGGGAGACCCAGTACTTC
J gene: TRBJ2-7; V gene: TRBV28; D gene: TRBD2; clone size: NA; CDR3 protein: CASSLASGFTYEQYF; CDR3 DNA: TGTGCCAGCAGTTTGGCTAGCGGGTTCACCTACGAGCAGTACTTC
J gene: TRBJ1-1; V gene: TRBV20-1; D gene: NA; clone size: NA; CDR3 protein: CSVDNPYPSGNTEAFF; CDR3 DNA: TGCAGTGTCGATAACCCCTATCCGTCGGGGAACACTGAAGCTTTCTTT
J gene: TRBJ2-2; V gene: TRBV5-4; D gene: TRBD1; clone size: NA; CDR3 protein: CASSHLQGARTGELFF; CDR3 DNA: TGTGCCAGCAGCCATCTCCAGGGGGCGCGGACCGGGGAGCTGTTTTTT
J gene: TRBJ2-3; V gene: TRBV12-3/TRBV12-4; D gene: TRBD2; clone size: NA; CDR3 protein: CASSLLGTSGRADTQYF; CDR3 DNA: TGTGCCAGCAGTTTATTGGGGACTAGCGGGAGGGCAGATACGCAGTATTTT
J gene: TRBJ1-1; V gene: TRBV5-4; D gene: NA; clone size: NA; CDR3 protein: CASGTDIKAFF; CDR3 DNA: TGTGCCAGCGGTACAGACATTAAAGCTTTCTTT
J gene: TRBJ2-7; V gene: TRBV6-2/TRBV6-3; D gene: NA; clone size: NA; CDR3 protein: CASSLSWSYEQYF; CDR3 DNA: TGTGCCAGCAGTTTGTCCTGGTCCTACGAGCAGTACTTC
J gene: TRBJ1-6; V gene: TRBV28; D gene: NA; clone size: NA; CDR3 protein: CASSFGGGGKSPLHF; CDR3 DNA: TGTGCCAGCAGTTTCGGCGGGGGGGGAAAGTCACCCCTCCACTTT
J gene: TRBJ2-7; V gene: TRBV7-2; D gene: TRBD2; clone size: NA; CDR3 protein: CASSPSWTSGRLYEQYF; CDR3 DNA: TGTGCCAGCAGCCCAAGCTGGACTAGCGGGAGACTCTACGAGCAGTACTTC
J gene: TRBJ2-6; V gene: TRBV12-3/TRBV12-4; D gene: NA; clone size: NA; CDR3 protein: CASSVQGHSGANVLTF; CDR3 DNA: TGTGCCAGCAGTGTACAGGGCCACTCTGGGGCCAACGTCCTGACTTTC
J gene: TRBJ1-5; V gene: TRBV28; D gene: TRBD1; clone size: NA; CDR3 protein: CASSSTGQGKSGQPQHF; CDR3 DNA: TGTGCCAGCAGTTCCACTGGACAGGGAAAGAGTGGTCAGCCCCAGCATTTT
J gene: TRBJ1-6; V gene: TRBV6-4; D gene: TRBD1; clone size: few; CDR3 protein: CASRGDSSYNSPLHF; CDR3 DNA: TGTGCCAGCAGGGGGGACAGCTCCTATAATTCACCCCTCCACTTT
J gene: TRBJ2-5; V gene: TRBV7-7; D gene: NA; clone size: NA; CDR3 protein: CASSLSQQETQYF; CDR3 DNA: TGTGCTAGCAGCTTAAGTCAGCAAGAGACCCAGTACTTC
J gene: TRBJ1-1; V gene: TRBV12-3/TRBV12-4; D gene: NA; clone size: few; CDR3 protein: CASSFQGWDTEAFF; CDR3 DNA: TGTGCCAGCAGTTTTCAGGGGTGGGACACTGAAGCTTTCTTT
J gene: TRBJ1-2; V gene: TRBV12-3/TRBV12-4; D gene: NA; clone size: few; CDR3 protein: CASSGQTANYGYTF; CDR3 DNA: TGTGCCAGCAGCGGACAGACTGCTAACTATGGCTACACCTTC
J gene: TRBJ2-3; V gene: TRBV5-4; D gene: TRBD2; clone size: few; CDR3 protein: CASTLSGGGSTQYF; CDR3 DNA: TGTGCCAGCACCCTTAGCGGGGGTGGCAGTACGCAGTATTTT